One and the same sample provided the 5 T cell receptor beta chains below, sequenced in a study of T cells after yellow fever vaccination. One entry per CDR3 protein results from TCRdb running MiXCR on the 5' RACE reads. Altogether 300,000 to 350,000 distinct CDR3 sequences are present, roughly 8% being singletons, with the ten largest covering around 17%. The sequenced sample was PBMCs, obtained roughly 47 days after the first yellow fever vaccination. The receptors derive from a man aged 18 to 29 who received the YFV17D yellow fever vaccine.

This clonotype appeared a few times. The chain is built from TRBV3-1 and TRBJ2-3; D remains ambiguous. Trimming took off 2 bases at V and 4 bases at J, with 13 bases between the two ends. Germline assignment: CDR1 LGHDT and CDR2 YNNKEL (reference sequence). This CDR3 has 15 residues. The CDR3 reads CASSQSLGRADTQYF. CDR3 sequence (DNA): TGTGCCAGCAGCCAAAGTTTGGGTCGGGCAGATACGCAGTATTTT.

This clonotype was seen a handful of times. This rearrangement joins TRBV20-1 to TRBJ2-6; D is perhaps TRBD2 (5 bases). V was trimmed by 0 bases and J by 0 bases, leaving 15 bases between them. Germline V gene sequence: CDR1 DFQATT, CDR2 SNEGSKA (reference sequence). This CDR3 has 18 amino acids. The CDR3 sequence: CSARDWGEGSSGANVLTF. CDR3 nucleotides: TGCAGTGCTAGAGATTGGGGTGAGGGAAGCTCTGGGGCCAACGTCCTGACTTTC.

The chain employs TRBV6-4 and TRBJ2-6, with 14 bases lining up with TRBD2. Germline V CDR1 and CDR2: MRHNA, SNTAGT. CDR3 size: 20 residues. V lost 6 bases and J lost 1; bases outside the gene matches: 11. The CDR3 coding sequence is TGTGCCAGCAGGCCTCGCCTAGGACTAGCGGGGGGATCTGGGGCCAACGTCCTGACTTTC. Protein sequence: CASRPRLGLAGGSGANVLTF.

The CDR3 DNA reads TGTGCCAGCAGCTTTGGGGGGCTGGGATACGAGCAGTACTTC. Encoded protein: CASSFGGLGYEQYF. V usage is TRBV7-6 and J usage is TRBJ2-7; D possibly uses TRBD1 or TRBD2 (6 bases each). CDR3 length: 14 residues. Between the trimmed V and J ends, which lost 3 bases and 4 bases, there was a span of 13 bases. In germline, CDR1 is SGHVS, CDR2 FNYEAQ.

In this sample, this clonotype turned up a few times. The chain has TRBV11-2 and TRBJ2-3; D unclear. This CDR3 has 15 amino acids. Trimming removed 4 bases at V and 4 bases at J, with 15 bases between. Germline V gives CDR1 SGHAT, CDR2 FQNNGV. The CDR3 nucleotides read TGTGCCAGCAGCTCCCTGGGTCAAGCGCCAGATACGCAGTATTTT. Protein sequence: CASSSLGQAPDTQYF.